These T cell receptor beta chains were read from a single sample in a study of shared clonotypes between healthy human individuals. Profiling relied on immunoSEQ multiplex PCR, and the TCRdb table lists in-frame clones only, not all of them. The table has around 2,000,000 clones, approximately 95% seen once. Sequencing used naive CD4+ T cells sorted from blood. The receptor set was obtained from a man aged 18 to 29 in good health. The conserved cysteine and the conserved F or W are not part of the CDR3 here. The order of the fields is V gene, CDR3 protein.

TRBV6-6 ASRGQGAGTEAF
TRBV27 ASIKTSGGYNEQF
TRBV18 ASSLPSRRPNEKLF
TRBV6-1 ASTLLRGASDTQY
TRBV18 ASSPSRGGWNEQY
TRBV6-1 ASSGQTNTEAF
TRBV7-9 ASSGGGNTIY
TRBV7-8 ASSLTENTEAF
TRBV27 ASIQETQY
TRBV19 ASMRAVLDSNQPQH
TRBV18 ASSRTGFQETQY
TRBV5-1 ASSRGQTNTEAF
TRBV5-4 ASSSTGGATKNIQY
TRBV9 ASSVDGRNTGELF
TRBV18 ASSPTELSTDTQY
TRBV10-3 AISDFGLAGNNEQF
TRBV2 ASSIRGASSYNEQF
TRBV30 AWSVGSKGQGANYGYT
TRBV9 ASSPSGGAFGDEQF
TRBV5-1 ASSLGGVNSYEQY
TRBV5-6 ASSPGTGVKNYGYT
TRBV10-3 AISETSGDNEQF
TRBV18 ASSPGGPNSPLH
TRBV18 ASSGTSGTDTQY
TRBV6-5 ASSYDRDPYEQY
TRBV29-1 SVEDPGREPRSDTQY